A selection of T cell receptor beta chains follows, all from one sample in a study of T cell responses to AZD1222 COVID-19 vaccine. TCRdb's copy holds only in-frame clones and misses some; the assay was immunoSEQ multiplex PCR. The data hold approximately 110,000 clones, with around 88% observed a single time. Sequences were derived from peripheral blood, sampled on day 0 of AZD1222 vaccination. The receptor source for this set is an adult in good health. CDR3s include the opening cysteine and the closing phenylalanine or tryptophan. Each record gives: J gene, clone size, V gene, D gene, CDR3 protein, CDR3 DNA. The D gene is left open where the match is weak. Rows give clone size only sometimes, using once, few, many, or a class for an expanded clone.

J gene: TRBJ1-4
clone size: NA
V gene: TRBV4-1
D gene: NA
CDR3 protein: CASSQRGGNEKLFF
CDR3 DNA: TGCGCCAGCAGCCAAAGAGGCGGGAATGAAAAACTGTTTTTT

J gene: TRBJ1-4
clone size: NA
V gene: TRBV7-9
D gene: NA
CDR3 protein: CASSLPRGQRDFGREGLFF
CDR3 DNA: TGTGCCAGCAGCTTACCCCGAGGGCAAAGGGACTTCGGGCGAGAGGGGCTGTTTTTT

J gene: TRBJ2-1
clone size: NA
V gene: TRBV10-3
D gene: NA
CDR3 protein: CAISEQGLTYNEQFF
CDR3 DNA: TGTGCCATCAGTGAACAAGGACTAACCTACAATGAGCAGTTCTTC

J gene: TRBJ1-2
clone size: NA
V gene: TRBV19
D gene: NA
CDR3 protein: CASSIGHGYGYTF
CDR3 DNA: TGTGCCAGTAGTATAGGGCACGGCTATGGCTACACCTTC

J gene: TRBJ1-1
clone size: NA
V gene: TRBV5-1
D gene: NA
CDR3 protein: CASSQGVGGTEAFF
CDR3 DNA: TGCGCCAGCAGTCAAGGGGTTGGCGGCACTGAAGCTTTCTTT

J gene: TRBJ1-2
clone size: NA
V gene: TRBV11-2
D gene: TRBD1
CDR3 protein: CASSLASLYTGGGGYTF
CDR3 DNA: TGTGCCAGCAGCTTGGCCTCTTTGTACACAGGGGGGGGTGGCTACACCTTC

J gene: TRBJ1-1
clone size: NA
V gene: TRBV11-3
D gene: NA
CDR3 protein: CASSNTGATEAFF
CDR3 DNA: TGTGCCAGCAGCAATACGGGCGCGACTGAAGCTTTCTTT

J gene: TRBJ1-4
clone size: NA
V gene: TRBV12-5
D gene: NA
CDR3 protein: CASGLGALSGLFF
CDR3 DNA: TGTGCTAGTGGTTTGGGGGCTCTCTCTGGACTGTTTTTT

J gene: TRBJ1-2
clone size: few
V gene: TRBV7-2
D gene: NA
CDR3 protein: CASSPPDNRPGYTF
CDR3 DNA: TGTGCCAGCAGCCCCCCGGACAACCGACCTGGCTACACCTTC

J gene: TRBJ2-2
clone size: NA
V gene: TRBV20-1
D gene: NA
CDR3 protein: CSASGRQTYTGELFF
CDR3 DNA: TGCAGTGCTAGTGGGCGACAGACTTACACCGGGGAGCTGTTTTTT

J gene: TRBJ2-7
clone size: NA
V gene: TRBV27
D gene: TRBD2
CDR3 protein: CASSLSGTSGYSSYEQYF
CDR3 DNA: TGTGCCAGCAGTTTATCTGGGACTAGCGGGTACTCTTCCTACGAGCAGTACTTC

J gene: TRBJ2-1
clone size: NA
V gene: TRBV19
D gene: TRBD1
CDR3 protein: CASSIRGTGDNEQFF
CDR3 DNA: TGTGCCAGTAGTATCCGCGGGACAGGTGATAATGAGCAGTTCTTC

J gene: TRBJ1-2
clone size: NA
V gene: TRBV6-5
D gene: TRBD1
CDR3 protein: CASSTGVGYGYTF
CDR3 DNA: TGTGCCAGCAGTACAGGGGTCGGCTATGGCTACACCTTC

J gene: TRBJ2-5
clone size: NA
V gene: TRBV18
D gene: TRBD2
CDR3 protein: CASSQPGGQETQYF
CDR3 DNA: TGTGCCAGCTCACAACCGGGGGGCCAAGAGACCCAGTACTTC

J gene: TRBJ1-3
clone size: NA
V gene: TRBV7-9
D gene: NA
CDR3 protein: CASSLVAQRDSGNTIYF
CDR3 DNA: TGTGCCAGCAGCTTAGTGGCCCAAAGGGACTCTGGAAACACCATATATTTT

J gene: TRBJ1-1
clone size: NA
V gene: TRBV18
D gene: NA
CDR3 protein: CASSPQDGNTEAFF
CDR3 DNA: TGTGCCAGCTCACCGCAGGACGGGAACACTGAAGCTTTCTTT

J gene: TRBJ2-7
clone size: NA
V gene: TRBV3-1/TRBV3-2
D gene: NA
CDR3 protein: CASSQGRNEQYF
CDR3 DNA: TGTGCCAGCAGCCAAGGCAGAAACGAGCAGTACTTC

J gene: TRBJ2-7
clone size: NA
V gene: TRBV28
D gene: NA
CDR3 protein: CASSQLTGFHEQYF
CDR3 DNA: TGTGCCAGCAGTCAGCTTACAGGGTTCCACGAGCAGTACTTC

J gene: TRBJ1-3
clone size: NA
V gene: TRBV28
D gene: NA
CDR3 protein: CASSPEWFSGNTIYF
CDR3 DNA: TGTGCCAGCAGTCCGGAATGGTTCTCTGGAAACACCATATATTTT

J gene: TRBJ2-7
clone size: once
V gene: TRBV9
D gene: NA
CDR3 protein: CASSVEDEEQYF
CDR3 DNA: TGTGCCAGCAGCGTAGAAGATGAAGAGCAGTACTTC

J gene: TRBJ1-2
clone size: NA
V gene: TRBV9
D gene: NA
CDR3 protein: CASSVEQGYGYTF
CDR3 DNA: TGTGCCAGCAGCGTAGAACAGGGCTATGGCTACACCTTC

J gene: TRBJ2-3
clone size: NA
V gene: TRBV6-2/TRBV6-3
D gene: TRBD2
CDR3 protein: CASSYSAWDAGGTDTQYF
CDR3 DNA: TGTGCCAGCAGTTACTCCGCATGGGACGCGGGGGGCACAGATACGCAGTATTTT

J gene: TRBJ1-1
clone size: NA
V gene: TRBV2
D gene: NA
CDR3 protein: CASSWTGNTEAFF
CDR3 DNA: TGTGCCAGCAGTTGGACGGGGAACACTGAAGCTTTCTTT

J gene: TRBJ2-5
clone size: NA
V gene: TRBV5-1
D gene: NA
CDR3 protein: CASSLGLTETQYF
CDR3 DNA: TGCGCCAGCAGCTTAGGACTAACGGAGACCCAGTACTTC

J gene: TRBJ2-7
clone size: NA
V gene: TRBV18
D gene: NA
CDR3 protein: CASSPWRDGGEQYF
CDR3 DNA: TGTGCCAGCTCACCGTGGAGGGATGGGGGCGAGCAGTACTTC

J gene: TRBJ1-1
clone size: NA
V gene: TRBV5-1
D gene: TRBD1
CDR3 protein: CASSSGQVNTEAFF
CDR3 DNA: TGCGCCAGCAGCTCGGGACAGGTGAACACTGAAGCTTTCTTT

J gene: TRBJ2-5
clone size: NA
V gene: TRBV19
D gene: NA
CDR3 protein: CASKSGDLRTQYF
CDR3 DNA: TGTGCCAGTAAATCGGGGGATCTGCGGACCCAGTACTTC

J gene: TRBJ2-7
clone size: NA
V gene: TRBV10-3
D gene: NA
CDR3 protein: CAIRSGPLVSYEQYF
CDR3 DNA: TGTGCCATCAGAAGCGGCCCCCTGGTCTCCTACGAGCAGTACTTC

J gene: TRBJ2-7
clone size: NA
V gene: TRBV12-3/TRBV12-4
D gene: NA
CDR3 protein: CASSFTREAGQYF
CDR3 DNA: TGTGCCAGCAGTTTTACACGCGAGGCGGGGCAGTACTTC

J gene: TRBJ1-1
clone size: NA
V gene: TRBV18
D gene: NA
CDR3 protein: CASSQGTAGGEAFF
CDR3 DNA: TGTGCCAGCTCCCAAGGGACGGCGGGGGGTGAAGCTTTCTTT

J gene: TRBJ1-4
clone size: NA
V gene: TRBV2
D gene: NA
CDR3 protein: CASSAQGKKLFF
CDR3 DNA: TGTGCCAGCAGCGCCCAGGGGAAAAAACTGTTTTTT

J gene: TRBJ2-4
clone size: once
V gene: TRBV6-2/TRBV6-3
D gene: NA
CDR3 protein: CASSPQGGQNIQYF
CDR3 DNA: TGTGCCAGCAGCCCCCAGGGGGGACAAAACATTCAGTACTTC

J gene: TRBJ1-2
clone size: NA
V gene: TRBV10-3
D gene: NA
CDR3 protein: CAISLGGPGGYTF
CDR3 DNA: TGTGCCATCAGCCTCGGGGGGCCCGGTGGCTACACCTTC

J gene: TRBJ2-7
clone size: NA
V gene: TRBV5-6
D gene: NA
CDR3 protein: CASSWMTGSYEQYF
CDR3 DNA: TGTGCCAGCAGCTGGATGACAGGTTCCTACGAGCAGTACTTC

J gene: TRBJ2-1
clone size: NA
V gene: TRBV7-2
D gene: NA
CDR3 protein: CASTFYAGGDEQFF
CDR3 DNA: TGTGCCAGCACCTTTTACGCGGGTGGGGATGAGCAGTTCTTC

J gene: TRBJ2-3
clone size: once
V gene: TRBV18
D gene: TRBD2
CDR3 protein: CASSSTASGGRTDTQYF
CDR3 DNA: TGTGCCAGCTCAAGTACCGCTAGCGGGGGCCGCACAGATACGCAGTATTTT

J gene: TRBJ2-2
clone size: NA
V gene: TRBV7-2
D gene: NA
CDR3 protein: CASSFGLTGELFF
CDR3 DNA: TGTGCCAGCAGCTTTGGACTGACCGGGGAGCTGTTTTTT

J gene: TRBJ1-1
clone size: NA
V gene: TRBV7-9
D gene: NA
CDR3 protein: CASSLGGTLNTEAFF
CDR3 DNA: TGTGCCAGCAGCTTAGGGGGGACACTGAACACTGAAGCTTTCTTT

J gene: TRBJ2-1
clone size: NA
V gene: TRBV18
D gene: NA
CDR3 protein: CASSPPLQVSYNEQFF
CDR3 DNA: TGTGCCAGCTCACCACCTCTCCAGGTTTCCTACAATGAGCAGTTCTTC

J gene: TRBJ2-3
clone size: NA
V gene: TRBV4-2
D gene: TRBD2
CDR3 protein: CASSRGNSGGADTQYF
CDR3 DNA: TGTGCCAGCAGCCGGGGCAATAGCGGGGGGGCAGATACGCAGTATTTT

J gene: TRBJ1-2
clone size: few
V gene: TRBV18
D gene: NA
CDR3 protein: CASSPRETGLVGGYGYTF
CDR3 DNA: TGTGCCAGCTCACCCAGGGAGACCGGTCTGGTCGGAGGCTATGGCTACACCTTC

J gene: TRBJ1-1
clone size: NA
V gene: TRBV27
D gene: NA
CDR3 protein: CASSFNRENTEAFF
CDR3 DNA: TGTGCCAGCAGTTTTAATAGGGAGAACACTGAAGCTTTCTTT

J gene: TRBJ2-3
clone size: NA
V gene: TRBV6-4
D gene: NA
CDR3 protein: CASSLSASTDTQYF
CDR3 DNA: TGTGCCAGCAGCCTCTCGGCGAGCACAGATACGCAGTATTTT